The clone carrying this T cell receptor beta chain was seen repeatedly, ten times or more. TCR beta CDR3 sequences were amplified from RNA transcripts. The TCR CDR3 first-round RT-PCR relied on the HTBI primer set. TCRdb reprocessed the multiplex PCR reads via MiXCR and lists one record per CDR3 protein. The table includes roughly 720,000 distinct CDR3 sequences, roughly a sixth detected once. These data originate in a study of T cells in Graves' hyperthyroidism and ophthalmopathy. CDR3 length: 15 amino acids. Per germline, CDR1 MNHEY and CDR2 SVGAGI. Trimming removed 0 bases from V and 4 bases from J, with 10 bases in between. Participants, patients aged 18 to 65, had newly diagnosed hyperthyroidism with a duration under 2 months.

The sample taken for sequencing was blood. The J gene is TRBJ1-3, the V gene TRBV6-5, with TRBD1 as a possible D gene (6 bases). The sequence was collected from a man aged 50 to 59 with Graves' hyperthyroidism. In DNA, the CDR3 is TGTGCCAGCAGTTACTCGCGGGGGCTCGGAAACACCATATATTTT. Translating it yields CASSYSRGLGNTIYF.